The text below deals with one TCR beta chain. Antigen: not known. The sample originates from a study of CD8 T cells in ankylosing spondylitis. Study conclusions and caveats: Disease-linked clones were found to be CD8+ and relatively rare in peripheral blood. Ankylosing spondylitis blood seemed to carry a telltale TCR beta motif made of about 8 highly homologous variants. Matched ankylosing spondylitis synovial fluid reportedly contained a significantly enriched population of disease-linked clones.

Each TCR beta library was made by quantitative 5'-RACE that incorporated molecular barcodes. TCRdb used MiXCR to reprocess the 5' RACE reads, holding one entry per CDR3 protein. There are about 33,000 distinct CDR3 sequences in the sample; roughly 13% occur only once, and about a third lies in the top ten. Germline assignment: CDR1 SGDLS and CDR2 YYNGEE. The J segment lost 5 bases and the V segment lost 3 bases, leaving 2 bases of the junction unmatched. The CDR3 is made up of 13 amino acids. The specimen was synovial fluid, either unsorted or a sorted T cell fraction (not recorded which). The clonotype originates from a male donor with ankylosing spondylitis. The chain employs TRBV9 and TRBJ2-1; 7 bases align to TRBD1. The CDR3 region has the DNA TGTGCCAGCAGCGCGGGACAGAACAATGAGCAGTTCTTC. The encoded protein is CASSAGQNNEQFF.